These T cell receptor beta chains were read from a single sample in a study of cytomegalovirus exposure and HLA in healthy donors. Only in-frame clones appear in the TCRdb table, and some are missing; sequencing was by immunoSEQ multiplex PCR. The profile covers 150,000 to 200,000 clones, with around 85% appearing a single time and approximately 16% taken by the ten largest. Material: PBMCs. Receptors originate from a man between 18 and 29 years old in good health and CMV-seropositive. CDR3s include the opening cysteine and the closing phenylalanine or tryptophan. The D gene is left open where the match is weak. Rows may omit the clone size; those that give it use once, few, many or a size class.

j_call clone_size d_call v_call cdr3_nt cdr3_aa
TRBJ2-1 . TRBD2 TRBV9 TGTGCCAGCAGCGTGGGACTAGCGGGAGAGAGCTCCTACAATGAGCAGTTCTTC CASSVGLAGESSYNEQFF
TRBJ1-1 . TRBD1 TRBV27 TGTGCCAGCAGTTCCTCCCGGGACAGGGGTGAAGTAGTCACTGAAGCTTTCTTT CASSSSRDRGEVVTEAFF
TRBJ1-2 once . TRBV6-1 TGTGCCAGCAAGGCAGGAGGTTACTATGGCTACACCTTC CASKAGGYYGYTF
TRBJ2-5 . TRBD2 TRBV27 TGTGCCAGCAGGCCCCTAGCGGGGACGGAAGAGACCCAGTACTTC CASRPLAGTEETQYF
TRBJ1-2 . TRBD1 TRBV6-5 TGTGCCAGCAGTTACAGTGGGACAGCGTTTAACTATGGCTACACCTTC CASSYSGTAFNYGYTF
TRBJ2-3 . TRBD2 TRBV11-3 TGTGCCAGCAGAACTAGCGGGGGGGATACGCAGTATTTT CASRTSGGDTQYF
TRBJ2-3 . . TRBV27 TGTGCCAGCAGTTTATCGGGGGGAACAGATACGCAGTATTTT CASSLSGGTDTQYF
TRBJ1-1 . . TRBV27 TGTGCCAGCAGTTTTGCAGGGAACACTGAAGCTTTCTTT CASSFAGNTEAFF
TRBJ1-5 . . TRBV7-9 TGTGCCAGCAGCTTACCGGGAAATAGCAATCAGCCCCAGCATTTT CASSLPGNSNQPQHF
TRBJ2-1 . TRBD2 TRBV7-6 TGTGCCAGCAGCCCTTTTCGGGCTAGCGGGGGGGTCGATGAGCAGTTCTTC CASSPFRASGGVDEQFF
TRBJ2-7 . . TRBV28 TGTGCCAGCAGCGGGGAGGTGACCTACGAGCAGTACTTC CASSGEVTYEQYF
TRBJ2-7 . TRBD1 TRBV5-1 TGCGCCAGCAGCTTCAACCTCCCGGGACAGGGGGCTTACGAGCAGTACTTC CASSFNLPGQGAYEQYF
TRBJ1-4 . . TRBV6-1 TGTGCCACCCGGCCCGTCGAGGTAGGAGAAAAACTGTTTTTT CATRPVEVGEKLFF
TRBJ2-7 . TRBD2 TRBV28 TGTGCCAGCAGTTCCGCCTTCTCCGGACTAGCTCCCTACGAGCAGTACTTC CASSSAFSGLAPYEQYF
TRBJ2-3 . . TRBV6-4 TGTGCCAGCAGTGACAAGGGCGGGGAGGCAGATACGCAGTATTTT CASSDKGGEADTQYF
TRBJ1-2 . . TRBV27 TGTGCCAGTGGCCCCCGGGGGGGTGGCTATGGCTACACCTTC CASGPRGGGYGYTF
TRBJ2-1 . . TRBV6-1 TGTGCCAGCACAGGGCGGGGAATATCCTACAATGAGCAGTTCTTC CASTGRGISYNEQFF
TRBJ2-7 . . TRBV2 TGTGCCGCGAGGGGGGGCGGGTTCTCCTACGAGCAGTACTTC CAARGGGFSYEQYF
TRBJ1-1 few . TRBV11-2 TGTGCCAGCAGCTCACCCGACAGGAAAGCTTTCTTT CASSSPDRKAFF
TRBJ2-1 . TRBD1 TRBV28 TGTGCCAGCCAGGGACAGGGAGAAATGCACCCCTACAATGAGCAGTTCTTC CASQGQGEMHPYNEQFF
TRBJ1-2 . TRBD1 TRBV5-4 TGTGCCAGCAGCACCGGACAGGACCGGTATGGCTACACCTTC CASSTGQDRYGYTF
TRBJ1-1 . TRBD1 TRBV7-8 TGTGCCAGCAGCTTAGGAGGGGGCAGCACTGAAGCTTTCTTT CASSLGGGSTEAFF
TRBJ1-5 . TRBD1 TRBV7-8 TGTGCCAGCAGCTCGTTGGGACAGGGGCCTCAGCCCCAGCATTTT CASSSLGQGPQPQHF
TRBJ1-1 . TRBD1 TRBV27 TGTGCCACCCTGACAGGGAATATGAACACTGAAGCTTTCTTT CATLTGNMNTEAFF
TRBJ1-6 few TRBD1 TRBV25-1 TGTGCCAGCGGCCTATTCATCGGAGCGGACAGGCATAGTCCCCTCCACTTT CASGLFIGADRHSPLHF
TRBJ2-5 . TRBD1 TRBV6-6 TGTGCCAGCAGAACTGGACAGGCAGAGACCCAGTACTTC CASRTGQAETQYF
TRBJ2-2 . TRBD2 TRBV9 TGTGCCAGCAGCGCCCCCGGACTAGCGGGGGCCACCGGGGAGCTGTTTTTT CASSAPGLAGATGELFF